This TCR beta chain was sequenced in a study of blood T cell repertoires in COVID-19. The overall study: Material from acute and convalescent COVID-19 was sourced from the United States, Italy and Spain.

Per the germline V gene, CDR1 is SGHNT and CDR2 is YYREEE (reference sequence). This CDR3 has 14 amino acids. V was pared by 4 bases and J by 7 bases, with 11 bases of the junction left unmatched. Here immunoSEQ multiplex PCR was the method, and the copy in TCRdb shows in-frame clones only, minus some. The sample contains 200,000 to 300,000 clones, around four fifths of which appear only once. The material sequenced was peripheral blood. The receptor was isolated from a man in his sixties with acute or convalescent COVID-19. The chain is built from TRBV5-4 and TRBJ2-7; TRBD1 aligns across 7 bases. The CDR3 sequence is CASSRKTGSGEQYF. CDR3 nucleotide sequence: TGTGCCAGCAGCCGGAAGACAGGGTCTGGGGAGCAGTACTTC. Together with reference TRBV5-4 and TRBJ2-7, the CDR3 gives the full variable domain: ETGVTQSPTHLIKTRGQQVTLRCSSQSGHNTVSWYQQALGQGPQFIFQYYREEENGRGNFPPRFSGLQFPNYSSELNVNALELDDSALYLCASSRKTGSGEQYFGPGTRLTVT.